This T cell receptor beta chain emerged from a study of cytomegalovirus exposure and HLA in healthy donors (dated 2017 in TCRdb). For context, the study as a whole: An earlier analysis of under 600 of the donors reported approximately 290 Gb of sequence data and 100 million to 140 million unique TCR beta sequences from about 200 million T cells. An early release covering some 640 HLA-typed donors comprised roughly 300 gigabases of sequencing data and tens of millions of unique TCR sequences. Among the approximately 400 genotyped donors, around 79% belonged to the genetic ancestry cluster associated with self-reported Caucasian donors. The study aimed to test whether signatures of past pathogen exposure could be identified by cataloging public T cell receptors. The study used immunosequencing to profile the T cell repertoires of approximately 690 subjects and linked those repertoires to cytomegalovirus serostatus. Along with the roughly 610-subject first cohort, a separate validation cohort of over a hundred different subjects was used. High-throughput TCR immunosequencing, statistical association of individual TCRs with disease status, and machine learning were combined to predict cytomegalovirus infection status. A later analysis re-examined previously published TCR beta repertoires from over 500 donors and added high-resolution HLA genotyping to investigate patterns of TCR occurrence. Rather than drawing on any new phenotypic data, the later analysis identified candidate immune exposures from TCR beta sequences and the way those sequences occurred across donors. To decide whether each TCR beta V gene segment behaved as functional or pseudogenic, an earlier analysis of 587 of the donors relied on high-throughput TCR beta sequencing. Donor age, sex, ethnicity and CMV serostatus were collected together with the repertoire data. A later genetic analysis took genome-wide SNP genotypes for about three fifths of the 666 donors and used that subset as a discovery cohort. Every discovery cohort repertoire had been produced on one sequencing platform. HLA typing covered class I and class II loci at four-digit resolution. The number of donors typed differed by locus, with 629-630 for A, B, C, DRB1 and DQB1, roughly 520 for DQA1, 606 for DPA1, and 400 to 490 for DPB1. A handful of DR-DQ haplotypes were handled as single units for association and clustering because linkage in the cohort was strong. On average, roughly 250,000 unique TCR beta nucleotide sequences were sequenced per donor among roughly 430 genotyped donors of the cohort, with 15% to 20% of those sequences being non-productive. Study-level results and caveats: Most TCR sequences were seen in very few donors, while some public TCRs were found in many individuals. In a later genetic analysis, fewer N-insertions in productive TCRs were reported among donors in an Asian-associated ancestry cluster than the roughly 700-donor mean. Sequencing depth was assumed to be roughly uniform across donors in the presence/absence analyses, though that assumption may not hold. Linkage disequilibrium might explain the correlated functional status among segregating V segments, but an unknown experimental factor could not be ruled out. An association between a missense DCLRE1C variant and V-gene and J-gene trimming of TCR beta chains was found in a later genetic analysis and replicated in an independent cohort. This cohort had only TCR beta chains sequenced, and the lack of alpha or paired-chain data limited which features could be detected. In vitro tests confirmed that a few of the cytomegalovirus-associated TCR beta chains recognize cytomegalovirus antigens. When HLA alleles, especially DR and DQ, strongly co-occurred, TCR associations were difficult to assign to individual alleles. In an earlier analysis of some 500 of the donors, most TCR beta V segments appeared in productive rearrangements about 87% or about 30% of the time, broadly matching IMGT annotations. A further reported finding was that TCR beta sequences accurately predicted the HLA-A and HLA-B alleles for most subjects in the first cohort. A cluster of highly shared sequence variants was judged likely to be a technical artifact of the sequencing pipeline. According to a later analysis, most CMV-associated TCR beta chains appeared to be HLA-restricted, and the HLA associations seemed to be driven largely by CMV exposure. According to a later analysis, TCR association rates differed among HLA loci, with DRB1 alleles showing the most associated TCRs and HLA-C alleles showing the fewest. Because counts were too low, about 18 rarely observed V segments, including chromosome 9 orphons, were left out of the earlier analysis of 500 to 750 of the donors. CMV serostatus was the only immune exposure information available for the cohort. According to a later analysis, parvovirus B19, influenza, CMV and Epstein-Barr virus appeared linked to several top co-occurrence clusters. A total of 150 or so TCR beta chains were listed by the study as associated with cytomegalovirus. The authors suggested that the approach could potentially be extended to other disease states and immunological phenotypes. In a later analysis, around 15,000 TCR beta sequences were associated with specific HLA alleles at a false discovery rate of 0.05. Some IMGT-functional V segments, including TRBV6-2 and TRBV6-3, could not be told apart with the 87-base-pair reads, so those segments were excluded. The classifier was reported to diagnose cytomegalovirus status with high specificity and sensitivity in both the original and validation cohorts. HLA typing was unavailable for some donors at each locus, so association tests used only the typed subset. A later analysis found that HLA-associated TCR beta chains were more clonally expanded and had lower generation probabilities than equally common non-associated chains.

Trimming at the junction amounts to 1 base on V and 4 bases on J, and the germline ends lie 17 bases apart. The CDR3 holds 17 amino acids from the cysteine to the phenylalanine. CDR3 DNA only is kept here, 51 bases in frame from base 1. The germline V gene gives CDR1 as LGHNA and CDR2 as YNFKEQ. Library creation used the immunoSEQ multiplex PCR assay. The multiplex PCR relied on a mix of 60 forward primers for TCR Vbeta segments and 13 reverse primers for TCR Jbeta segments. The CDR3 region of rearranged TCR beta genes was amplified from genomic DNA with a multiplex PCR assay. On the Illumina HiSeq System, the amplified TCR beta libraries were sequenced as 87-base-pair reads. Under the source paper's analysis protocol: A later analysis tallied 75 million to 95 million unique TCR beta chains across the 660 or so repertoires, and some 12 million of those chains were shared by two or more donors. Raw reads were error-corrected and collapsed into unique sequences by a nearest-neighbor algorithm in which closely related sequences were merged to remove PCR and sequencing errors. Alignment of CDR3 sequences to IMGT reference sequences was used to assign V, D and J gene segments. For a sequence to be retained, at least a six-nucleotide match to both a V gene segment and a J gene segment was required. A rearrangement was called productive if the CDR3 had no stop codons and remained in frame with V and J, and every other rearrangement was called non-productive. Following IMGT convention, CDR3 was defined as the stretch from the second conserved V-encoded cysteine to the conserved J-encoded phenylalanine. Sequences without an unambiguous match to a single V gene segment were excluded from the earlier analysis of 500 to 700 of the donors. In an earlier analysis of 587 of the donors, V segments were called functional above 56.7% productive rearrangements and were called segregating when the between-donor standard deviation exceeded 5%. A statistical classification framework was built to diagnose cytomegalovirus status from the catalog of TCR beta chain sequences. In a later analysis, V and J genes were assigned by comparing TCR nucleotide sequences against IMGT/GENE-DB human TR gene sequences. A later analysis assigned CDR3 sequences and most-parsimonious VDJ recombination scenarios with the TCRdist pipeline. In a later analysis, each TCR beta chain was defined by its CDR3 amino acid sequence together with its V-gene family, and reads without a unique V-gene family were excluded. To address suspected cross-contamination and a sequencing artifact, a later analysis removed over 500 highly shared, low-generation-probability nucleotide sequences. In a later analysis, a clonal expansion index for each public chain was calculated from normalized within-repertoire ranks of inferred template counts. A later analysis computed generation probabilities with a VDJ recombination model fitted to out-of-frame rearrangements, and checked the results against IGoR. In a later analysis, hypergeometric tests were used to score TCR-TCR, TCR-HLA and TCR-CMV co-occurrence, with a repertoire-size bias correction applied to TCR pairs. False discovery rates were estimated in a later analysis by permuting HLA or CMV assignments 20 times. A later analysis grouped co-occurring TCRs with DBSCAN, adding TCRdist sequence similarity when clustering within HLA-allele-positive subsets. For co-occurrence clustering, repertoires with fewer than 30,000 or more than 120,000 public chains were excluded, along with 5 or 6 repertoires with anomalous nucleotide sharing. The table comes from immuneACCESS by way of TCRdb, which keeps in-frame sequences with V and J called. Part of the clones is missing from these tables; in studies checked, under half for an unresolved V gene and the rest for unknown reasons. Clone size and V and J calls were adopted from that table, with D and trimming inferred from the DNA. For this sample there are 150,000 to 200,000 clones; roughly 70% appear just once. The biggest ten clones account for more than 1.3% of the sample.

Turning to this clone: The antigen it recognizes is unknown. No base-level quality is on record; no much larger clone is a single base apart.

The cohort comprised more than 550 healthy bone marrow donors. At the time of sampling, every cohort member was nominally healthy, though immune exposures that went unrecorded were likely present. The donor was CMV seronegative and was included in the group of a few hundred seronegative cohort members. A peripheral blood sample was collected from each donor, and TCR beta sequencing was performed on peripheral blood mononuclear cells. The Qiagen DNeasy Blood Extraction Kit was used to extract genomic DNA from the blood cell samples. The receptor was derived from a girl under 18 in good health and CMV-seronegative. Recombination connected TRBV4-2 to TRBJ1-5; the D gene cannot be named for sure. The sample was PBMCs. The sequenced DNA: TGTGCCAGCAGCCAAGCTGCGGAAACGGGGTTTAATCAGCCCCAGCATTTT. The resulting protein is CASSQAAETGFNQPQHF.